One and the same sample provided the 29 T cell receptor beta chains below, sequenced in a study of beta chain features in type 1 diabetes. These receptors' targets are unknown. Broader study findings: Significant though moderate, a shortening of TCRB CDR3s appeared in all four CD4+ subsets of Type 1 diabetes patients.

Every bit of the isolated RNA underwent reverse transcription, so sequencing read expressed TCRB transcripts. This table comes from immunoSEQ multiplex PCR, and its TCRdb copy is limited to in-frame clones, with some not included. The sample contains approximately 170,000 clones, less than 9.5% of which appear only once. The sequenced sample consisted of central memory CD4+ T cells from blood. The receptors originated from a woman in her 40s with type 1 diabetes.

J is TRBJ2-3 and V is TRBV9; 9 bases match TRBD2. Germline CDR1 and CDR2: SGDLS and YYNGEE. The CDR3 is 16 amino acids. The ends lost 6 bases at V and 1 base at J; junction bases unmatched: 9. CDR3 coding DNA: TGTGCCAGCACCCAGGGGGAGCGGGAGGGCACAGATACGCAGTATTTT. Translation gives CASTQGEREGTDTQYF.

This clone was found a few times. V and J are TRBV28 and TRBJ2-1; 13 bases are a match to TRBD2. J gave up 10 bases and V 6 bases, and 3 bases lay outside the gene matches. CDR3 length equals 13 residues. Germline V gene sequence: CDR1 MDHEN, CDR2 SYDVKM. CDR3 amino acids: CASRPGLAGEQFF. DNA of the CDR3: TGTGCCAGCAGACCGGGACTAGCGGGGGAGCAGTTCTTC.

The J gene is TRBJ2-1, the V gene TRBV5-6, with 8 bases fitting TRBD2. The germline CDR1 and CDR2 sequences are SGHDT and YYEEEE. CDR3 length: 14 amino acids. V was clipped by 2 bases and J by 9 bases; unmatched bases: 7. The CDR3 here is CASSFPSGSGEQFF. The CDR3 coding sequence is TGTGCCAGCAGCTTCCCAAGCGGGAGCGGTGAGCAGTTCTTC.

The V call is TRBV9, the J call TRBJ2-2, with 7 bases identical to TRBD1. Germline CDR1 is SGDLS and CDR2 is YYNGEE. V gave up 3 bases and J gave up 5 bases; unmatched junction bases: 7. The CDR3 is made up of 15 amino acids. CDR3 residues: CASSAQPGQTGELFF. The DNA of the CDR3 is TGTGCCAGCAGCGCCCAGCCGGGACAGACCGGGGAGCTGTTTTTT. Together with reference TRBV9 and TRBJ2-2, the CDR3 gives the full variable domain: DSGVTQTPKHLITATGQRVTLRCSPRSGDLSVYWYQQSLDQGLQFLIQYYNGEERAKGNILERFSAQQFPDLHSELNLSSLELGDSALYFCASSAQPGQTGELFFGEGSRLTVL.

The table lists this clone with a few counts. The CDR3 reads CASSHRTGFYEQYF. The CDR3 DNA is TGTGCCAGCAGCCACCGGACAGGATTTTACGAGCAGTACTTC. This chain links TRBV28 with TRBJ2-7; TRBD1 aligns across 7 bases. Trimming cost V 6 bases and J 4 bases; bases outside gene matches: 9. Germline assignment: CDR1 MDHEN and CDR2 SYDVKM. CDR3 length equals 14 residues.

This clone was recorded a few times. The chain combines TRBV5-1 with TRBJ1-2, with a weak D call TRBD1 (5 bases). The CDR3 contains 13 residues. The V end was cut by 4 bases, the J end by 8 bases, with 15 bases between. CDR1 is SGHRS and CDR2 is YFSETQ in the germline V gene. CDR3 sequence reads: CASSAGGGVGYTF. CDR3 in DNA: TGCGCCAGCAGCGCGGGCGGGGGGGTCGGCTACACCTTC.

The rearrangement uses TRBV5-1 and TRBJ2-7; D is possibly TRBD1 (5 bases). V was cut by 0 bases and J by 3 bases, with 13 bases left in between. The CDR3 consists of 15 residues. The germline gives CDR1 SGHRS, CDR2 YFSETQ. The CDR3 sequence is CASSLAFGQGYEQYF. In DNA, the CDR3 is TGCGCCAGCAGCTTGGCCTTCGGGCAGGGCTACGAGCAGTACTTC.

The rearrangement links TRBV28 to TRBJ2-1; TRBD2 matches at 7 bases. V dropped 8 bases and J dropped 7; count of bases not matched to a gene: 5. Per germline, CDR1 MDHEN and CDR2 SYDVKM. The CDR3 spans 12 residues. The CDR3 nucleotides are TGTGCCAGCGCCGGCGGGGGAAATGAGCAGTTCTTC. Protein: CASAGGGNEQFF.

CDR3 coding DNA: TGTGCCAGTACTTTGGAGGGGACAGGGACGAAGTATCAGCCCCAGCATTTT. Translated: CASTLEGTGTKYQPQHF. This chain joins TRBV19 and TRBJ1-5; TRBD1 matches 9 bases. This CDR3 contains 17 residues. V lost 7 bases, J lost 5 bases, and 15 bases stayed unmatched. CDR1 is LNHDA and CDR2 is SQIVND in the germline V gene (reference sequence).

The V and J genes are TRBV7-2 and TRBJ2-6; TRBD1 agrees at 11 bases. V dropped 1 base and J dropped 0; count of bases not matched to a gene: 2. This CDR3 is 18 amino acids long. Germline values: CDR1 SGHTA, CDR2 FQGNSA. Here the CDR3 DNA reads TGTGCCAGCAGCTTAGGGACAGGGGGCCTCTCTGGGGCCAACGTCCTGACTTTC. Its translation: CASSLGTGGLSGANVLTF.

The J gene is TRBJ2-1, the V gene TRBV5-4; 15 bases align to TRBD2. V gave up 3 bases and J gave up 0 bases; unmatched junction bases: 7. CDR3 length: 19 amino acids. The V gene's germline CDR1 is SGHNT and CDR2 YYREEE (reference sequence). CDR3 coding DNA: TGTGCCAGCAGCTCCCGGACTAGCGGGAGGGCCAGCTCCTACAATGAGCAGTTCTTC. This gives the protein CASSSRTSGRASSYNEQFF.

In this sample, this clone turned up a few times. The chain employs TRBV27 and TRBJ2-7; 9 bases fit TRBD2. The CDR3 sequence is 15 residues long. The germline CDR1 and CDR2 sequences are MNHEY and SMNVEV (reference sequence). Unmatched junction bases numbered 7, after V lost 6 bases and J lost 1 base. This CDR3 reads CASSPLSGRSYEQYF. CDR3 nucleotide sequence: TGTGCCAGCAGCCCACTTAGCGGGAGATCCTACGAGCAGTACTTC.

At least ten counts were recorded for this clone. J is TRBJ1-5 and V is TRBV7-2; D gene unclear. The CDR3 covers 12 residues. In germline, CDR1 is SGHTA, CDR2 FQGNSA. The V end lost 5 bases, the J end lost 10 bases, and 12 bases lay between the germline ends. CDR3 coding DNA: TGTGCCAGCAGCCGAGCAAATGTCCCCCAGCATTTT. Its protein product is CASSRANVPQHF.

This clone was picked up a small number of times. This rearrangement joins TRBV5-5 to TRBJ1-2; D gene unclear. The CDR3 covers 14 residues. V lost 4 bases and J lost 7, with 17 bases in between. Germline V gene sequence: CDR1 SGHKS, CDR2 YYEKEE (reference sequence). The CDR3 protein is CASSTDSGRGGYTF. The CDR3 nucleotides read TGTGCCAGCAGCACAGACTCTGGACGGGGTGGCTACACCTTC.

The gene calls are TRBV7-9 and TRBJ1-1, with D maybe TRBD1 (5 bases). This CDR3 has 13 residues. V lost 1 base, J lost 6 bases, and 9 bases lay in between. Germline V lookup: CDR1 SEHNR, CDR2 FQNEAQ (reference sequence). The CDR3 loop reads CASSLDGGSEAFF. The DNA for the CDR3 is TGTGCCAGCAGCTTAGACGGGGGATCTGAAGCTTTCTTT.

The V call is TRBV6-6, the J call TRBJ2-3; D is uncertain. CDR1 MNHNY and CDR2 SVGAGI come from the germline V gene (reference sequence). This CDR3 contains 14 residues. V was clipped by 6 bases and J by 0 bases, with 10 bases between them. CDR3 bases: TGTGCCAGCAGCCTGGCCTCCAGCACAGATACGCAGTATTTT. Residues: CASSLASSTDTQYF.

About this clone: One junction end disagrees with the germline gene, perhaps due to a read error. V usage is TRBV5-4 and J usage is TRBJ2-7; D not certain. The CDR3 extends over 15 amino acids. CDR1 SGHNT and CDR2 YYREEE come from the germline V gene (reference sequence). The CDR3 DNA is TGCGCCAGCAGCCAAGTCGGGTCCCCATCCTACGAGCAGTACTTC. Translated, it gives CASSQVGSPSYEQYF.

The CDR3 DNA follows: TGTGCTAGTGGTTCGGGACAGATCCAAGAGACCCAGTACTTC. Translating it yields CASGSGQIQETQYF. This chain joins TRBV12-5 and TRBJ2-5; 7 bases align to TRBD1. The V gene end was trimmed by 4 bases and the J gene end by 1 base; junction bases not matched to a gene: 3. The CDR3 is 14 amino acids. Germline-derived CDR1 and CDR2 are LGHNT and FRNRAP.

J is TRBJ2-1 and V is TRBV30; no firm D call. The length of the CDR3 is 12 residues. Trimming removed 5 bases from V and 5 bases from J, with 10 bases in between. Germline CDR1 and CDR2: GTSNPN and SVGIG (reference sequence). In DNA, the CDR3 is TGTGCCTGGGACTTTCTCGACAATGAGCAGTTCTTC. This sequence encodes CAWDFLDNEQFF.

This clone showed up just a few times. The chain joins TRBV18 to TRBJ1-1; D not resolved. V lost 8 bases and J 4 bases, leaving 8 bases between the germline ends. This CDR3 is 11 amino acids long. Looked up from germline, CDR1 is KGHSH and CDR2 is LQKENI. The CDR3, as DNA: TGTGCCAGCCTTAGTGGCACTGAAGCTTTCTTT. This sequence encodes CASLSGTEAFF.

The J gene is TRBJ2-7, the V gene TRBV5-4; TRBD2 might be the D (7 bases). Germline loops: CDR1 SGHNT, CDR2 YYREEE (reference sequence). The CDR3 consists of 16 residues. V dropped 4 bases and J dropped 0 bases, with 17 bases sitting between them. The CDR3 DNA reads as TGTGCCAGCAGCGGGGGGGCACTCCCGAGCTCCTACGAGCAGTACTTC. Translated: CASSGGALPSSYEQYF.

This chain joins TRBV29-1 and TRBJ2-3; D call uncertain. CDR3 length equals 13 residues. The V gene lost 7 bases and the J gene lost 2 bases, with 13 bases spanning the gap. Germline V gene data show CDR1 as SQVTM and CDR2 as ANQGSEA. The CDR3 region has the DNA TGCAGCGCCGCCCCTAGGTCCACAGATACGCAGTATTTT. This codes for CSAAPRSTDTQYF.

This clone was counted between two and nine times. The chain employs TRBV4-3 and TRBJ2-7, with D tentatively TRBD1 (5 bases). This CDR3 is 13 amino acids long. V dropped 1 base and J dropped 2 bases, with 6 bases sitting between them. CDR1 and CDR2 (germline): LGHNA, YSLEER. Written as DNA, the CDR3 is TGCGCCAGCAGCCAAGCAGGGACCTACGAGCAGTACTTC. It is translated as CASSQAGTYEQYF.

CDR3 coding DNA: TGTGCCAGCAGTTTAGGCAGGGGGCGGGTGTCTGAAGCTTTCTTT. Protein: CASSLGRGRVSEAFF. The rearrangement links TRBV27 to TRBJ1-1, with TRBD1 matching 8 bases. Germline V gene sequence: CDR1 MNHEY, CDR2 SMNVEV (reference sequence). Unmatched junction bases numbered 8, after V lost 2 bases and J lost 6 bases. The CDR3 totals 15 residues.

Turning to this clone: The junction and the germline gene differ at one end; a read error may be behind it. The chain joins TRBV5-4 to TRBJ1-1; TRBD1 might be the D (6 bases). This CDR3 has 14 residues. Germline V lookup: CDR1 SGHNT, CDR2 YYREEE (reference sequence). This CDR3 is CASSSQGTNTEAFF. CDR3 nucleotide sequence: TGCGCCAGCAGCAGCCAGGGGACGAACACTGAAGCTTTCTTT.

This clone appeared a few times. The chain employs TRBV18 and TRBJ1-1; possible D gene TRBD1, 5 bases. V lost 2 bases and J lost 4, with 8 bases in between. Germline assignment: CDR1 KGHSH and CDR2 LQKENI. The CDR3 sequence is 13 residues long. CDR3 in amino acids: CASSPTRGTEAFF. For the CDR3, the DNA is TGTGCCAGCTCACCAACAAGGGGCACTGAAGCTTTCTTT.

This chain links TRBV19 with TRBJ1-2, with a weak D call TRBD1 (5 bases). The ends were cut back, 7 bases at V and 5 bases at J, with 23 bases in the middle. The CDR3 is 16 amino acids. Looked up from germline, CDR1 is LNHDA and CDR2 is SQIVND (reference sequence). The CDR3 spells CASIPIGGAYRYGYTF. CDR3 DNA sequence: TGTGCCAGTATCCCGATTGGAGGGGCCTACCGTTATGGCTACACCTTC.

This clone was seen a handful of times. The chain recombines TRBV7-9 with TRBJ2-1; TRBD2 matches at 7 bases. Germline lookup yields CDR1 SEHNR and CDR2 FQNEAQ (reference sequence). This CDR3 has 15 residues. J was trimmed by 6 bases and V by 4 bases; bases with no gene match: 9. CDR3 residues: CASSSLSSGGNEQFF. The DNA of the CDR3 is TGTGCCAGCAGCTCGCTATCCTCGGGAGGCAATGAGCAGTTCTTC.

This chain links TRBV11-2 with TRBJ2-2; 8 nucleotides agree with TRBD2. The V gene's germline CDR1 is SGHAT and CDR2 FQNNGV. This CDR3 spans 16 amino acids. The V gene end was trimmed by 1 base and the J gene end by 5 bases; junction bases not matched to a gene: 6. The CDR3 is CASSLVGSGATGELFF. For the CDR3, the DNA is TGTGCCAGCAGCTTAGTTGGTAGCGGGGCTACCGGGGAGCTGTTTTTT.